This T cell receptor beta chain appears in the sequencing data of a study of T cell changes during pregnancy in multiple sclerosis. This clone has a single count. Some clones are missing from TCRdb's copy, which holds only in-frame ones; the method was immunoSEQ multiplex PCR. The profile shows 65,000 to 80,000 clones, around nine tenths of them singletons. The germline V gene has CDR1 SGHDN and CDR2 FVKESK. There are 15 residues in the CDR3. V lost 0 bases to trimming and J lost 4 bases, with 12 bases between them. V and J are TRBV14 and TRBJ1-1, with D possibly being TRBD1 (6 bases). The receptor comes from a female donor with multiple sclerosis, enrolled in a pregnancy study. Sequences were derived from CD4+ T cells from peripheral blood mononuclear cells, sampled before pregnancy. The CDR3 DNA follows: TGTGCCAGCAGCCAAGATCAGGGGTTCCTCACTGAAGCTTTCTTT. Its protein is CASSQDQGFLTEAFF.